Below, one T cell receptor (beta chain) is given with its context. Its antigen is undetermined. Sequencing was performed with immunoSEQ multiplex PCR; in TCRdb, only in-frame clones are kept and a portion is missing. This table holds 130,000 to 150,000 clones, approximately 86% found once. The data stem from a study of cytomegalovirus exposure and HLA in healthy donors. Overall study: Both the 120 validation repertoires and the roughly 620 first-cohort repertoires used the same platform, as reported by a later analysis. Study results and limitations: Altogether, some 170 TCR beta chains were recorded as cytomegalovirus-associated.

This CDR3 is 13 amino acids long. Germline lookup yields CDR1 LNHDA and CDR2 SQIVND (reference sequence). The germline V and J ends were trimmed by 3 bases and 5 bases, with 9 bases remaining between them. The chain employs TRBV19 and TRBJ2-3, with no clear D. The TCR originated in a woman aged 18-29 years in good health and CMV-seropositive. Specimen: PBMCs. The chain's CDR3 is CASSIQTRDTQYF. CDR3 bases: TGTGCCAGTAGTATTCAAACGAGAGATACGCAGTATTTT.